Detailed here is one TCR beta chain. Antigen specificity is unknown. This record comes from a study of T cells after yellow fever vaccination. As for the study in general: It was SMART-Seq v4 Ultra Low Input that prepared the fractions with low cell numbers. Notes on the study in general: Boosting was followed by the reappearance of most primary-vaccination clones (about 96% CD4, about 88% CD8). A faster peak, day 5 versus 15, was reached by the weaker secondary response.

Template-switching 5'RACE yielded the TCR cDNA; a universal primer site and UMIs were added in the process. Each CDR3 protein is one row after TCRdb ran MiXCR on the 5' RACE reads. The table shows roughly 310,000 distinct CDR3 sequences, with around 3.6% occurring only once. This CDR3 region has 19 residues. Germline-derived CDR1 and CDR2 are DFQATT and SNEGSKA (reference sequence). The ends lost 0 bases at V and 7 bases at J; junction bases unmatched: 21. The V call is TRBV20-1, the J call TRBJ1-1, with TRBD1 identical over 9 bases. The sample in question was PBMCs, obtained on the day of the yellow fever booster vaccination. This sequence originates from a man in his late teens or twenties who received the YFV17D yellow fever vaccine. The CDR3 coding sequence is TGCAGTGCTAGAGATTGGGGCCGGGACAGGGTGAAAAAGAACGGTGAAGCTTTCTTT. It encodes CSARDWGRDRVKKNGEAFF.